Listed below are T cell receptor beta chains from one sample, sequenced in a study of blood T cell repertoires in COVID-19. Assay: immunoSEQ multiplex PCR; the TCRdb copy retains only in-frame clones and omits some. This sample yields tens of thousands of clones, of which just over 85% are seen a single time; roughly 2% belongs to the top ten. The sequencing sample was made of peripheral blood. These receptors all come from a man between 25 and 39 years old with acute or convalescent COVID-19. The conserved cysteine and the conserved F or W are not part of the CDR3 here. Each record gives: CDR3 protein, V gene, clone size, J gene. The size field is filled for only some rows; it gives once, few, many or a size class.

CDR3 protein: ASSEVDRETREQY
V gene: TRBV2
clone size: NA
J gene: TRBJ2-7

CDR3 protein: ASRIGTDNTEAF
V gene: TRBV5-1
clone size: NA
J gene: TRBJ1-1

CDR3 protein: ASSTRRSTDTQY
V gene: TRBV19
clone size: NA
J gene: TRBJ2-3

CDR3 protein: ASTQRGDADTQY
V gene: TRBV6-1
clone size: NA
J gene: TRBJ2-3

CDR3 protein: ASSLIQNSRWGYT
V gene: TRBV5-8
clone size: NA
J gene: TRBJ1-2

CDR3 protein: ASSQDLTPSSGNTIY
V gene: TRBV4-2
clone size: NA
J gene: TRBJ1-3

CDR3 protein: ASSMSGVGRTNNSPLH
V gene: TRBV19
clone size: NA
J gene: TRBJ1-6

CDR3 protein: ASSVGVNSGNTIY
V gene: TRBV2
clone size: NA
J gene: TRBJ1-3

CDR3 protein: ASSLPGFGGYT
V gene: TRBV12-3/TRBV12-4
clone size: NA
J gene: TRBJ1-2

CDR3 protein: ASSGPPTANYGYT
V gene: TRBV25-1
clone size: NA
J gene: TRBJ1-2

CDR3 protein: SVTTGESVEETQY
V gene: TRBV29-1
clone size: NA
J gene: TRBJ2-5

CDR3 protein: ASSLVSGGTDTQY
V gene: TRBV7-8
clone size: NA
J gene: TRBJ2-3

CDR3 protein: ASSPGQGGWGYT
V gene: TRBV7-2
clone size: NA
J gene: TRBJ1-2

CDR3 protein: ASSRQGNQPQH
V gene: TRBV2
clone size: NA
J gene: TRBJ1-5

CDR3 protein: ASSQGSNQPQH
V gene: TRBV19
clone size: once
J gene: TRBJ1-5

CDR3 protein: ASSSIRTTNSYEQY
V gene: TRBV7-2
clone size: NA
J gene: TRBJ2-7

CDR3 protein: ASSPTRPTTTNEKLF
V gene: TRBV18
clone size: NA
J gene: TRBJ1-4

CDR3 protein: ASSLSRANYGYT
V gene: TRBV7-2
clone size: once
J gene: TRBJ1-2

CDR3 protein: ASSFNRGGYT
V gene: TRBV7-2
clone size: NA
J gene: TRBJ1-2

CDR3 protein: ASSLALRGHGELF
V gene: TRBV5-1
clone size: NA
J gene: TRBJ2-2

CDR3 protein: ASSFKGATDTQY
V gene: TRBV5-1
clone size: NA
J gene: TRBJ2-3

CDR3 protein: ASSPQGAAF
V gene: TRBV7-9
clone size: few
J gene: TRBJ1-1

CDR3 protein: ASSQGHPTGSYGYT
V gene: TRBV4-2
clone size: NA
J gene: TRBJ1-2

CDR3 protein: ASSHRDTGELF
V gene: TRBV5-4
clone size: once
J gene: TRBJ2-2

CDR3 protein: ASSPVDNEQF
V gene: TRBV6-5
clone size: NA
J gene: TRBJ2-1

CDR3 protein: ASSHSSYEQY
V gene: TRBV3-1/TRBV3-2
clone size: NA
J gene: TRBJ2-7

CDR3 protein: ATSDFGTGGDNEQF
V gene: TRBV24-1
clone size: many
J gene: TRBJ2-1

CDR3 protein: ASSQDSGAYNEQF
V gene: TRBV3-1/TRBV3-2
clone size: NA
J gene: TRBJ2-1

CDR3 protein: ASSLGGTGGQETQY
V gene: TRBV5-1
clone size: NA
J gene: TRBJ2-5

CDR3 protein: ASSFWSGRETQY
V gene: TRBV28
clone size: NA
J gene: TRBJ2-5

CDR3 protein: ASSLLGRGYNEQF
V gene: TRBV27
clone size: once
J gene: TRBJ2-1

CDR3 protein: ASKRRANYGYT
V gene: TRBV6-5
clone size: NA
J gene: TRBJ1-2

CDR3 protein: ASSLLGTGYNEQF
V gene: TRBV7-9
clone size: NA
J gene: TRBJ2-1

CDR3 protein: ASSLEWTDTQY
V gene: TRBV11-2
clone size: NA
J gene: TRBJ2-3

CDR3 protein: ASSQTTGETQY
V gene: TRBV7-9
clone size: NA
J gene: TRBJ2-5

CDR3 protein: ASSRAGGPVDTQY
V gene: TRBV18
clone size: NA
J gene: TRBJ2-3

CDR3 protein: ASSLRGGADTGELF
V gene: TRBV4-2
clone size: NA
J gene: TRBJ2-2

CDR3 protein: ASSPYSTVGNTIY
V gene: TRBV6-1
clone size: NA
J gene: TRBJ1-3

CDR3 protein: ASRPPGQGASSGNTIY
V gene: TRBV19
clone size: NA
J gene: TRBJ1-3

CDR3 protein: ASSQAQGMGEKLF
V gene: TRBV7-9
clone size: NA
J gene: TRBJ1-4

CDR3 protein: ASQAYFGTEAF
V gene: TRBV19
clone size: NA
J gene: TRBJ1-1

CDR3 protein: ASSLESGPANNEQF
V gene: TRBV11-3
clone size: once
J gene: TRBJ2-1

CDR3 protein: ASSPGTGTYGYT
V gene: TRBV5-1
clone size: NA
J gene: TRBJ1-2

CDR3 protein: ASSVLPHVNTGELF
V gene: TRBV9
clone size: NA
J gene: TRBJ2-2

CDR3 protein: ASSQEPRGNTGELF
V gene: TRBV4-2
clone size: NA
J gene: TRBJ2-2

CDR3 protein: ASSSTGTGPGYT
V gene: TRBV7-8
clone size: NA
J gene: TRBJ1-2

CDR3 protein: ASSAGTFETQY
V gene: TRBV9
clone size: NA
J gene: TRBJ2-5

CDR3 protein: SVMSDEQF
V gene: TRBV29-1
clone size: few
J gene: TRBJ2-1

CDR3 protein: ASSVERDRQETQY
V gene: TRBV9
clone size: once
J gene: TRBJ2-5

CDR3 protein: ASTLRDSNTEAF
V gene: TRBV5-6
clone size: NA
J gene: TRBJ1-1

CDR3 protein: ASSPVGRANTGELF
V gene: TRBV18
clone size: NA
J gene: TRBJ2-2

CDR3 protein: ASSLVLRLTANYGYT
V gene: TRBV7-8
clone size: few
J gene: TRBJ1-2

CDR3 protein: ASSGTGRAPLH
V gene: TRBV6-4
clone size: NA
J gene: TRBJ1-6

CDR3 protein: ASSNDRGTSYEQY
V gene: TRBV21-1
clone size: NA
J gene: TRBJ2-7

CDR3 protein: AISEWGQNEGSEQF
V gene: TRBV10-3
clone size: NA
J gene: TRBJ2-1

CDR3 protein: ASSLRGTETYEQY
V gene: TRBV5-5
clone size: NA
J gene: TRBJ2-7

CDR3 protein: ASSQGQGDYGYT
V gene: TRBV5-4
clone size: NA
J gene: TRBJ1-2